Listed below are T cell receptor beta chains from one sample, sequenced in a study of early T cells in non-severe SARS-CoV-2 infection. TCRdb ran MiXCR on the 5' RACE reads and lists one entry per CDR3 protein. This sample has about 64,000 distinct CDR3 sequences; around 20% occur once, and the top ten carry about 15%. Sequenced material: whole blood, taken at baseline. The receptors stem from an adult who was a healthcare worker with PCR-confirmed SARS-CoV-2 infection or an uninfected control (not recorded which). Each CDR3 is given with its conserved first and last residue. The D gene is left open where the match is weak. Clone sizes are given selectively: once, few, many, or a class where the clone is expanded.

J	V	D	size	CDR3	DNA
TRBJ2-7	TRBV6-6	-	-	CASSYIRGYEQYF	TGTGCCAGCAGTTACATTCGGGGCTACGAGCAGTACTTC
TRBJ2-1	TRBV14	TRBD2	few	CASSQALAGSNEQFF	TGTGCCAGCAGCCAAGCATTAGCGGGGAGTAATGAGCAGTTCTTC
TRBJ1-4	TRBV27	-	-	CASSLYGVANEKLFF	TGTGCCAGCAGTTTATATGGGGTGGCTAATGAAAAACTGTTTTTT
TRBJ2-2	TRBV7-3	TRBD1	-	CASSLTGTGGSGELFF	TGTGCCAGCAGCTTGACCGGGACAGGGGGCTCCGGGGAGCTGTTTTTT
TRBJ2-5	TRBV20-1	TRBD2	many	CSASGLAGHQETQYF	TGCAGTGCTAGCGGACTAGCGGGGCATCAAGAGACCCAGTACTTC
TRBJ1-4	TRBV19	-	few	CASSRQSSTNEKLFF	TGTGCCAGTAGTCGACAGAGTTCAACTAATGAAAAACTGTTTTTT
TRBJ2-3	TRBV7-8	-	few	CASSPPWGVTDTQYF	TGTGCCAGCAGCCCGCCTTGGGGAGTGACAGATACGCAGTATTTT
TRBJ2-3	TRBV7-7	-	few	CASSPGGSTDTQYF	TGTGCCAGCAGCCCCGGTGGGAGCACAGATACGCAGTATTTT
TRBJ2-7	TRBV19	-	few	CASSLSWDSLFYEQYF	TGTGCCAGTAGTCTCAGTTGGGACTCTTTGTTCTACGAGCAGTACTTC
TRBJ2-3	TRBV7-9	-	few	CASSLQGLRTDTQYF	TGTGCCAGCAGCTTGCAGGGTCTTCGCACAGATACGCAGTATTTT
TRBJ2-7	TRBV15	TRBD1	-	CATQAQGYSYEQYF	TGTGCCACCCAAGCACAGGGGTACTCCTACGAGCAGTACTTC
TRBJ2-3	TRBV20-1	TRBD2	-	CSARTGTKLGAQYF	TGCAGTGCTCGTACCGGGACTAAATTAGGGGCGCAGTATTTT
TRBJ2-2	TRBV4-1	-	-	CASSQDLGGFGLTGELFF	TGCGCCAGCAGCCAAGATCTAGGCGGGTTTGGCCTCACCGGGGAGCTGTTTTTT
TRBJ1-1	TRBV5-4	-	few	CASSLVGSRAFF	TGTGCCAGCAGCTTGGTAGGGAGTAGGGCTTTCTTT
TRBJ2-1	TRBV7-6	TRBD1	few	CASSSTGGRSYNEQFF	TGTGCCAGCAGCTCTACAGGGGGCAGATCGTACAATGAGCAGTTCTTC
TRBJ2-5	TRBV20-1	-	-	CSARGPIVETQYF	TGCAGTGCTCGAGGCCCCATTGTGGAGACCCAGTACTTC
TRBJ2-3	TRBV5-1	-	few	CASSLGADTDTQYF	TGCGCCAGCAGCTTGGGGGCTGACACAGATACGCAGTATTTT
TRBJ2-1	TRBV12-3/TRBV12-4	TRBD1	-	CASSETGVGYNEQFF	TGTGCCAGCAGCGAAACAGGGGTGGGTTACAATGAGCAGTTCTTC
TRBJ2-3	TRBV3-1	TRBD2	few	CASSPSSGLSTDTQYF	TGTGCCAGCAGCCCCTCTAGCGGGCTTAGCACAGATACGCAGTATTTT
TRBJ2-1	TRBV18	-	-	CASSPPPATSSNEQFF	TGTGCCAGCTCACCACCCCCAGCGACTAGTTCCAATGAGCAGTTCTTC
TRBJ1-2	TRBV7-2	-	-	CASSALRNYGYTF	TGTGCCAGCAGCGCCCTTCGGAACTATGGCTACACCTTC
TRBJ2-5	TRBV5-4	TRBD1	few	CASSLQGARETQYF	TGTGCCAGCAGCTTGCAGGGGGCGAGGGAGACCCAGTACTTC
TRBJ2-7	TRBV5-1	TRBD2	-	CASSSGLAGGHGEQYF	TGCGCCAGCAGCTCGGGACTAGCGGGGGGGCACGGCGAGCAGTACTTC
TRBJ1-1	TRBV4-1	-	-	CASSQEQGRTEAFF	TGCGCCAGCAGCCAAGAGCAGGGCCGGACTGAAGCTTTCTTT
TRBJ1-4	TRBV20-1	-	few	CSARVSLAEKLFF	TGCAGTGCTAGAGTTTCCCTAGCTGAAAAACTGTTTTTT
TRBJ2-3	TRBV5-1	-	few	CASSSLRDTQYF	TGCGCCAGCAGCTCCTTACGGGATACGCAGTATTTT
TRBJ2-3	TRBV7-8	-	few	CASSPEGGTDTQYF	TGTGCCAGCAGCCCGGAGGGGGGTACAGATACGCAGTATTTT
TRBJ1-2	TRBV15	-	-	CATSTGAIANYGYTF	TGTGCCACCAGCACGGGAGCTATAGCTAACTATGGCTACACCTTC
TRBJ2-2	TRBV10-3	TRBD1	-	CAGQGAANGELFF	TGTGCGGGACAGGGGGCGGCGAACGGGGAGCTGTTTTTT
TRBJ2-1	TRBV5-1	-	few	CASSPFMRRSSYNEQFF	TGCGCCAGCAGCCCCTTTATGCGGAGGAGCTCCTACAATGAGCAGTTCTTC
TRBJ2-2	TRBV10-3	-	-	CAISSGLNTGELFF	TGTGCCATCAGTTCAGGACTTAACACCGGGGAGCTGTTTTTT
TRBJ1-2	TRBV9	TRBD1	-	CASSSGQGAYNYGYTF	TGTGCCAGCAGCTCGGGACAGGGGGCCTATAACTATGGCTACACCTTC
TRBJ1-6	TRBV29-1	-	few	CSESPRDRRRGNSPLHF	TGCAGCGAAAGCCCCCGGGACCGTCGCCGGGGTAATTCACCCCTCCACTTT
TRBJ2-3	TRBV13	-	many	CASSLRTSTQYF	TGTGCCAGCAGCCTTCGCACAAGTACGCAGTATTTT
TRBJ2-5	TRBV7-8	-	-	CASRLGWETQETQYF	TGTGCCAGCAGACTAGGGTGGGAAACACAAGAGACCCAGTACTTC
TRBJ2-7	TRBV19	-	-	CASSIGGDSYEQYF	TGTGCCAGTAGTATAGGGGGCGACTCCTACGAGCAGTACTTC
TRBJ2-7	TRBV20-1	-	-	CSAARDFEQYF	TGCAGTGCCGCTAGGGACTTTGAGCAGTACTTC
TRBJ2-5	TRBV12-3/TRBV12-4	-	few	CASSLDYRETQYF	TGTGCCAGCAGTTTAGACTACCGAGAGACCCAGTACTTC
TRBJ2-1	TRBV20-1	TRBD1	few	CSAMTGTGLGGRQFF	TGCAGTGCCATGACCGGGACAGGGCTAGGTGGCCGGCAGTTCTTC
TRBJ2-1	TRBV6-2/TRBV6-3	-	many	CASWARGFIEQFF	TGTGCCAGCTGGGCGCGCGGCTTTATTGAGCAGTTCTTC
TRBJ1-2	TRBV25-1	-	-	CASSEWQEGGYTF	TGTGCCAGCAGTGAGTGGCAGGAGGGCGGCTACACCTTC
TRBJ2-2	TRBV5-1	-	few	CASSLDGELFF	TGCGCCAGCAGCTTGGACGGGGAGCTGTTTTTT
TRBJ2-1	TRBV7-9	TRBD2	-	CASSAPGLAGVEQFF	TGTGCCAGCAGCGCCCCCGGACTAGCGGGAGTCGAGCAGTTCTTC
TRBJ2-5	TRBV7-2	-	many	CASSLSGLPQETQYF	TGTGCCAGCAGCTTATCAGGACTACCTCAAGAGACCCAGTACTTC
TRBJ2-7	TRBV11-2	-	few	CASSFSLAYEQYF	TGTGCCAGCAGCTTCTCCTTGGCCTACGAGCAGTACTTC
TRBJ2-3	TRBV7-9	TRBD2	few	CASSSMTSGVADTQYF	TGTGCCAGCAGCTCAATGACTAGCGGGGTAGCAGATACGCAGTATTTT
TRBJ2-3	TRBV4-1	-	-	CASSQGSAGASDTQYF	TGCGCCAGCAGCCAAGGTTCGGCGGGGGCCTCAGATACGCAGTATTTT
TRBJ2-7	TRBV19	TRBD2	few	CASSIGGGAYEQYF	TGTGCCAGTAGTATTGGCGGGGGGGCCTACGAGCAGTACTTC
TRBJ1-1	TRBV5-4	-	many	CASSSGQRMNTEAFF	TGTGCCAGCAGCTCGGGACAAAGAATGAACACTGAAGCTTTCTTT
TRBJ1-1	TRBV2	-	few	CASSETMSRAFF	TGTGCCAGCAGTGAAACGATGTCTCGAGCTTTCTTT
TRBJ1-3	TRBV12-3/TRBV12-4	-	many	CASSLFRSGNTIYF	TGTGCCAGCAGTTTATTTAGGTCTGGAAACACCATATATTTT
TRBJ1-3	TRBV3-1	-	few	CASSQQAVDTIYF	TGTGCCAGCAGCCAACAGGCGGTGGACACCATATATTTT